This paragraph covers one T cell receptor beta chain sequence. Its binding antigen is unknown. The sample originates from a study of cytomegalovirus exposure and HLA in healthy donors (dated by TCRdb to the late 2010s). Context from the whole study: An earlier analysis of approximately 640 of the donors reported about 290 Gb of sequence data and around 120 million unique TCR beta sequences from about 179 million T cells. Roughly 5 DR-DQ haplotypes were handled as single units for association and clustering, since linkage in the cohort was strong. The number of typed donors differed by locus: about 629-640 for A, B, C, DRB1 and DQB1; 500 to 550 for DQA1; approximately 610 for DPA1; and around 450 for DPB1. A later genetic analysis took genome-wide SNP genotypes for about 55% of the roughly 670 donors and used that subset as a discovery cohort. An early release covering roughly 640 HLA-typed donors comprised roughly 300 gigabases of sequencing data and tens of millions of unique TCR sequences. Class I and class II HLA loci were covered by the typing at four-digit resolution. Along with the roughly 700-subject first cohort, a separate validation cohort of roughly 110 different subjects was used. All discovery cohort repertoires had been generated on a single sequencing platform. The study used immunosequencing to profile the T cell repertoires of approximately 650 subjects and linked those repertoires to cytomegalovirus serostatus. Donor age, sex, ethnicity and CMV serostatus were collected together with the repertoire data. The study combined high-throughput TCR immunosequencing, statistical association of individual TCRs with disease status, and machine learning to predict cytomegalovirus infection status. The genetic ancestry cluster associated with self-reported Caucasian donors included about four fifths of the roughly 380 genotyped donors. The later analysis used no new phenotypic data to find candidate immune exposures, relying instead on TCR beta sequences and their occurrence across donors. In a later analysis, previously published TCR beta repertoires from 550 to 750 donors were re-analyzed and high-resolution HLA genotyping was added so that TCR occurrence patterns could be studied. In an earlier analysis of roughly 580 of the donors, high-throughput TCR beta sequencing was used to judge whether each TCR beta V gene segment behaved as functional or pseudogenic. The study was designed to test whether signatures of past pathogen exposure could be identified by cataloging public T cell receptors. On average, 235,054 unique TCR beta nucleotide sequences were sequenced per donor among about 400 genotyped donors of the cohort, with roughly 18% of those sequences being non-productive. Overall results and qualifications from the work: Compared with the approximately 700-donor mean, donors in an Asian-associated ancestry cluster had fewer N-insertions in productive TCRs, according to a later genetic analysis. For the cohort, immune exposure information was limited to CMV serostatus. V-gene and J-gene trimming of TCR beta chains was associated with a missense DCLRE1C variant in a later genetic analysis, and the association was replicated in an independent cohort. Because HLA typing was unavailable for some donors at each locus, only the typed subset was used in association tests. A cluster of highly shared sequence variants was judged likely to be a technical artifact of the sequencing pipeline. Because counts were too low, under 20 rarely observed V segments, including chromosome 9 orphons, were left out of the earlier analysis of 587 of the donors. This cohort had only TCR beta chains sequenced, and the lack of alpha or paired-chain data limited which features could be detected. Correlated functional status among segregating V segments might be attributable to linkage disequilibrium, but an unknown experimental factor could not be ruled out. A later analysis found that TCR association rates varied across HLA loci, with DRB1 alleles showing the most associated TCRs and HLA-C alleles the fewest. Assigning TCR associations to individual alleles was difficult when HLA alleles, especially DR and DQ, strongly co-occurred. At a false discovery rate of 0.05, a later analysis linked fewer than 20,000 TCR beta sequences to specific HLA alleles. In an earlier analysis of 587 of the donors, most TCR beta V segments appeared in productive rearrangements about 90% or about 30% of the time, broadly matching IMGT annotations. Most CMV-associated TCR beta chains appeared to be HLA-restricted in a later analysis, and the HLA associations seemed to be driven largely by CMV exposure. In the study, around 160 TCR beta chains were listed as associated with cytomegalovirus. Across donors, most TCR sequences were observed very rarely, whereas some public TCRs were present in many individuals. Sequencing depth was assumed to be roughly uniform across donors in the presence/absence analyses, though that assumption may not hold. In a later analysis, HLA-associated TCR beta chains were found to be more clonally expanded and to have lower generation probabilities than equally common non-associated chains. The classifier was reported to diagnose cytomegalovirus status with high specificity and sensitivity in both the original and validation cohorts. The authors suggested that the approach could potentially be generalized to other disease states and immunological phenotypes. In vitro tests confirmed that a few of the cytomegalovirus-associated TCR beta chains recognize cytomegalovirus antigens. Because the 87-base-pair reads could not distinguish some IMGT-functional V segments, including TRBV6-2 and TRBV6-3, those segments were excluded. A further reported finding was that TCR beta sequences accurately predicted the HLA-A and HLA-B alleles for most subjects in the first cohort. In a later analysis, several top co-occurrence clusters were reported to appear linked to parvovirus B19, influenza, CMV and Epstein-Barr virus.

In total, 600 or so healthy bone marrow donors made up the cohort. At the time of sampling, all cohort members were nominally healthy, though unrecorded immune exposures were likely present. The donor tested CMV seropositive and was one of the 289 seropositive cohort members. Each donor provided a peripheral blood sample, and peripheral blood mononuclear cells were used for TCR beta sequencing. Genomic DNA was extracted from the blood cell samples with the Qiagen DNeasy Blood Extraction Kit. The V end loses 5 bases and the J end loses 7 bases, and a stretch of 14 bases separates them. From its cysteine to its phenylalanine, the CDR3 spans 14 amino acids. Only the CDR3 DNA is retained, 42 bases long and in frame from the first base. CDR1 and CDR2 are drawn from the germline V gene: SGHTA, FQGNSA. Libraries were built with the immunoSEQ multiplex PCR assay. For the multiplex PCR, a mixture combining 60 forward primers for TCR Vbeta segments and 13 reverse primers for TCR Jbeta segments was used. Amplification of the CDR3 region of rearranged TCR beta genes was performed with a multiplex PCR assay on genomic DNA. The Illumina HiSeq System was used to sequence the amplified TCR beta libraries as 87-base-pair reads. Per the original workflow: A later analysis tallied around 82 million unique TCR beta chains across the approximately 670 repertoires, and about 10 million of those chains were shared by two or more donors. Raw reads were error-corrected and collapsed into unique sequences by a nearest-neighbor algorithm in which closely related sequences were merged to remove PCR and sequencing errors. To assign V, D and J gene segments, CDR3 sequences were aligned to IMGT reference sequences. Each retained sequence needed at least a six-nucleotide match to both a V gene segment and a J gene segment. A rearrangement was called productive if the CDR3 had no stop codons and remained in frame with V and J, and every other rearrangement was called non-productive. Following IMGT convention, CDR3 was defined as the stretch from the second conserved V-encoded cysteine to the conserved J-encoded phenylalanine. The earlier analysis of about 610 of the donors excluded sequences that lacked an unambiguous match to a single V gene segment. In an earlier analysis of 450 to 750 of the donors, a V segment was called functional when productive rearrangements were above 56.7%, and segregating when the standard deviation between donors exceeded 5%. A statistical classification framework was built for diagnosing cytomegalovirus status from the catalog of TCR beta chain sequences. In a later analysis, V and J genes were assigned by comparing TCR nucleotide sequences against IMGT/GENE-DB human TR gene sequences. In a later analysis, CDR3 sequences and most-parsimonious VDJ recombination scenarios were assigned using the TCRdist pipeline. In a later analysis, each TCR beta chain was defined by its CDR3 amino acid sequence together with its V-gene family, and reads without a unique V-gene family were excluded. To address suspected cross-contamination and a sequencing artifact, a later analysis removed 592 highly shared, low-generation-probability nucleotide sequences. In a later analysis, a clonal expansion index was calculated for each public chain from normalized within-repertoire ranks of inferred template counts. In a later analysis, generation probabilities were computed using a VDJ recombination model fitted to out-of-frame rearrangements, and the results were checked against IGoR. Hypergeometric tests were used in a later analysis to score TCR-TCR, TCR-HLA and TCR-CMV co-occurrence, with a repertoire-size bias correction applied to the TCR pairs. To estimate false discovery rates, a later analysis permuted the HLA or CMV assignments 20 times. In a later analysis, co-occurring TCRs were grouped with DBSCAN, and TCRdist sequence similarity was added when clustering was performed within HLA-allele-positive subsets. Co-occurrence clustering excluded repertoires with fewer than 30,000 or more than 120,000 public chains, plus five with anomalous nucleotide sharing. Entries here come from immuneACCESS through TCRdb and include only in-frame sequences with V and J called. Some clones fail to appear in such tables; in the studies checked, an unresolved V gene covers under half of the shortfall, and the cause of the remainder is unknown. Clonal size and the V and J genes are those of that table, whereas D and trimming came from the DNA. Per the sample table, the count is some 120,000 clones. The biggest ten clones account for 6.8% of the sample.

The chain joins TRBV7-2 to TRBJ2-2; TRBD2 is possibly the D segment (6 matching bases). The sequence was collected from a man aged 40-50 years in good health and CMV-seropositive. The sample consisted of PBMCs. In nucleotides, the sequence is TGTGCCAGCAGCCCCCACGGCGGGGTCGGGGAGCTGTTTTTT. This codes for CASSPHGGVGELFF. Extended through the reference TRBV7-2 and TRBJ2-2 proteins, this CDR3 yields the full variable domain: GAGVSQSPSNKVTEKGKDVELRCDPISGHTALYWYRQSLGQGLEFLIYFQGNSAPDKSGLPSDRFSAERTGGSVSTLTIQRTQQEDSAVYLCASSPHGGVGELFFGEGSRLTVL.